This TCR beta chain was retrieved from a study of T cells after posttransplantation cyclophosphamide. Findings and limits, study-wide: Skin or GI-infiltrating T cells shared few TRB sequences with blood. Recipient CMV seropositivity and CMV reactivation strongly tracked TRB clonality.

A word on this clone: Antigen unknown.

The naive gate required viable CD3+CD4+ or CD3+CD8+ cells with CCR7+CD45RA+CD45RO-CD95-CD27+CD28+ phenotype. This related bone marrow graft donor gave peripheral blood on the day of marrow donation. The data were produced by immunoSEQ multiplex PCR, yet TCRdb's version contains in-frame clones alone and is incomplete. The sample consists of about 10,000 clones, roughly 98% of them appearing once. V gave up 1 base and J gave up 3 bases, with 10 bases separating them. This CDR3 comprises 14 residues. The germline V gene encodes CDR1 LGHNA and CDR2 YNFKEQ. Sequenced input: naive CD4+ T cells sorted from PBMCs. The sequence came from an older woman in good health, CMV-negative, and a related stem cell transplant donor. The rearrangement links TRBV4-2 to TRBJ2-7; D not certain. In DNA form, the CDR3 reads TGTGCCAGCAGCCAAGTCCTCGGGTACTACGAGCAGTACTTC. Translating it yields CASSQVLGYYEQYF.